This T cell receptor beta chain was recorded in a study of blood T cell repertoires in COVID-19. Study information: Samples of COVID-19 (acute and convalescent) were obtained from the United States, Italy and Spain. T cells, B-cell-depleted T cells, or PBMCs provided the cDNA or gDNA that served as material.

With 1 base removed from V and 4 bases from J, the gap between germline ends came to 11 bases. This CDR3 contains 15 residues. Per germline, CDR1 SGHAT and CDR2 FQNNGV. Recruited during active infection, patients (from Seattle) were subsequently followed longitudinally. Data came from immunoSEQ multiplex PCR; TCRdb stores just in-frame clones and leaves some out. The table includes some 240,000 clones, around nine tenths detected once. The sequencing sample was made of peripheral blood. The chain couples TRBV11-2 to TRBJ1-3; D might be TRBD1 (5 bases). The receptor was derived from a man in his fifties or sixties with COVID-19, enrolled during active disease. The CDR3 protein is CASSLGSGPGNTIYF. Here the CDR3 DNA reads TGTGCCAGCAGCTTAGGGTCAGGGCCCGGAAACACCATATATTTT.